The clone carrying this T cell receptor (beta chain) showed up just a few times. The antigen is unknown. The sample comes from a study of cytomegalovirus exposure and HLA in healthy donors. Overall study results and limits: TCR beta chains numbering about 160 were designated cytomegalovirus-associated.

It was with 60 Vbeta and 13 Jbeta primers that the PCR ran. Generated by immunoSEQ multiplex PCR, the TCRdb table keeps only in-frame clones and is missing some. The sample has roughly 120,000 clones, 79% seen once; the top ten hold approximately 2%. Per the germline V gene, CDR1 is SGHNT and CDR2 is YENEEA. The CDR3 loop spans 15 amino acids. Germline trimming cut 5 bases from V and 4 bases from J; bases unmatched to any gene: 9. Sequencing was done on a sample of PBMCs. The chain joins TRBV11-3 to TRBJ2-5; 8 bases are shared with TRBD1. The sequence was collected from a man between 18 and 35 years old in good health and CMV-seronegative. The CDR3 reads CASSRTTGVGETQYF. CDR3 nucleotide sequence: TGTGCCAGCAGCCGAACGACAGGGGTAGGAGAGACCCAGTACTTC.